This TCR beta chain was recovered during a study of cytomegalovirus exposure and HLA in healthy donors. Findings and caveats of the study: The listing of 150 to 200 TCR beta chains classed them as cytomegalovirus-associated.

The PCR ran on 60 Vbeta and 13 Jbeta primers. Profiling relied on immunoSEQ multiplex PCR, and the TCRdb table lists in-frame clones only, not all of them. This sample has roughly 160,000 clones, with just under 80% found just once. The CDR3 loop spans 14 amino acids. Germline values: CDR1 SGHTS, CDR2 YDEGEE. With V trimmed by 3 bases and J by 4 bases, 3 bases remained unmatched. Participants comprised healthy donors of bone marrow. This clone was observed a few times. Its antigen remains unknown. Sequencing was carried out using PBMCs. J is TRBJ1-5 and V is TRBV5-8, with 8 bases aligning to TRBD1. The clonotype originates from a woman between 50 and 59 years old in good health and CMV-seronegative. The CDR3 protein is CASSSRTGNQPQHF. The CDR3 DNA follows: TGTGCCAGCAGCTCACGGACAGGGAATCAGCCCCAGCATTTT.